This T cell receptor (beta chain) is drawn from a study of blood T cells in healthy people across ages. CDR1 is PRHDT, CDR2 FYEKMQ, per germline (reference sequence). CDR3 length: 15 amino acids. Ten milliliters of peripheral blood were drawn from each donor into EDTA-treated tubes. A second PCR, run for about 7 to 11 cycles, used a sample-barcoded 5' primer plus a J-beta primer mix. TCRdb used MiXCR to reprocess the 5' RACE reads, holding one entry per CDR3 protein. In the table there are 650,000 to 1,000,000 distinct CDR3 sequences, around 36% of which are singletons. To note about this clonotype: This clone may be a read error of a much larger clone one base away.

The rearrangement uses TRBV13 and TRBJ2-5; 10 bases line up with TRBD1. The DNA end is more similar to TRBJ2-1, so the J call may be wrong. The receptor's source is a man between 18 and 35 years old in good health. Sequenced input: blood. The CDR3 DNA reads as TGTGCCAGCAGCCTCGGACAGGGGGAACAAGAGACCCAGTTCTTC. It yields the protein CASSLGQGEQETQFF.